The 5 T cell receptor beta chains listed next were all sequenced from one sample in a study of identical twins (TCRdb year 2016). The method behind the library was 5' RACE. Sequencing was carried out with an Illumina HiSeq 2000. Clones were called with MiXCR by TCRdb after fastp trimmed the public reads at Q25, and only in-frame beta chains were retained. When rows share a CDR3 protein, they turn into one entry using the most common DNA and genes. The sample table holds 310,000 or so distinct CDR3 sequences, of which nearly 9.5% were seen once. The ten top clones hold under 7.5% of the sample. The same specimen was also included in a second study, on yellow fever vaccine responses in identical twins.

Source material: CD8+ T cells sorted from blood. The source is a woman younger than 30 in good health.

The chain has TRBV4-3 and TRBJ2-3; no clear D gene. V was trimmed by 0 bases and J by 1 base, leaving 8 bases between them. Germline CDR1 and CDR2: LGHNA and YSLEER. The CDR3 loop spans 15 amino acids. The CDR3 DNA follows: TGCGCCAGCAGCCAAGATAATGCCCGCACAGATACGCAGTATTTT. It is translated as CASSQDNARTDTQYF.

This chain connects TRBV20-1 to TRBJ2-5, with D perhaps matching TRBD1 (6 bases). Germline V lookup: CDR1 DFQATT, CDR2 SNEGSKA (reference sequence). This CDR3 has 17 residues. V gave up 0 bases and J gave up 1 base, with 18 bases separating them. The CDR3 protein is CSARDWSRQAPQETQYF. The DNA for the CDR3 is TGCAGTGCTAGAGATTGGAGCAGACAGGCCCCCCAAGAGACCCAGTACTTC.

Details on this clonotype: A much larger clone differs from this one at a single base, so this may be a read error. The chain carries TRBV7-8 and TRBJ2-2; 8 bases line up with TRBD2. This CDR3 contains 16 residues. CDR1 and CDR2 from the germline V gene are SGHVS and FQNEAQ. CDR3 loop: CAGSFLSGKGTGELFF. In DNA form, the CDR3 reads TGTGCCGGCAGCTTTCTTAGCGGGAAGGGGACCGGGGAGCTGTTTTTT.

V gene TRBV7-6 combines with J gene TRBJ2-7, with 9 bases lining up with TRBD2. The junction had 3 bases not matched to a gene; V was cut back by 5 bases and J by 7 bases. This CDR3 contains 12 residues. CDR1 and CDR2 (germline): SGHVS, FNYEAQ. The CDR3 DNA follows: TGTGCCAGCAGCAGACTAGCGGAAGAGCAGTACTTC. Protein: CASSRLAEEQYF.

The rearrangement links TRBV11-2 to TRBJ2-5; 16 bases line up with TRBD2. The germline CDR1 and CDR2 sequences are SGHAT and FQNNGV. The CDR3 length is 20 residues. The V gene end was trimmed by 4 bases and the J gene end by 2 bases; junction bases not matched to a gene: 13. This CDR3 reads CASSSSGLAGGSGYQETQYF. In nucleotides, the CDR3 is TGTGCCAGCAGCTCATCGGGACTAGCGGGAGGGTCAGGTTATCAAGAGACCCAGTACTTC.